The 22 T cell receptor beta chains reported below all come from one sample, sequenced in a study of identifying expanded T cells in peripheral blood. Measured with immunoSEQ multiplex PCR; TCRdb has only the in-frame clones, and not every one. The sample contains 90,000 to 100,000 clones, 88% of which appear only once. Sequencing used blood. The receptors were gathered from a person aged 18 to 75 in good health.

The chain carries TRBV11-2 and TRBJ2-3; possibly TRBD2 for D (6 bases). V shed 2 bases and J shed 3 bases, with 15 bases lying between them. CDR1 is SGHAT and CDR2 is FQNNGV in the germline V gene. The CDR3 loop spans 16 amino acids. DNA for the CDR3: TGTGCCAGCAGCTTACACCCGGGGGTGGGTACAGATACGCAGTATTTT. Translation gives CASSLHPGVGTDTQYF.

V usage is TRBV10-3 and J usage is TRBJ2-1; 12 bases are a match to TRBD2. The CDR3 has 18 amino acids. Germline V gives CDR1 ENHRY, CDR2 SYGVKD. Trimming at V came to 4 bases and at J to 5 bases, leaving 12 bases not matched to a gene. The CDR3 nucleotides read TGTGCCATCAGTGGGCGACTAGCGGGGGACTTACCCAACAATGAGCAGTTCTTC. Amino acids: CAISGRLAGDLPNNEQFF.

The chain recombines TRBV6-1 with TRBJ1-5; D not resolved. Germline-derived CDR1 and CDR2 are MNHNS and SASEGT. This CDR3 is 14 amino acids long. Trimming removed 4 bases at V and 3 bases at J, with 10 bases between. The chain's CDR3 is CASSVRVDNQPQHF. The CDR3 DNA sequence: TGTGCCAGCAGTGTCCGGGTGGACAATCAGCCCCAGCATTTT.

The chain has TRBV18 and TRBJ2-5; 9 nucleotides match TRBD1. V was pared by 5 bases and J by 3 bases, with 10 bases of the junction left unmatched. The CDR3 sequence is 16 residues long. The germline V gene has CDR1 KGHSH and CDR2 LQKENI. Here the CDR3 reads CASSTNRGRREETQYF. The CDR3 DNA reads TGTGCCAGCTCAACTAACAGGGGGCGAAGGGAAGAGACCCAGTACTTC.

Comments on this clone: Other nucleotide sequences in the sample specify the same CDR3. The chain couples TRBV2 to TRBJ2-2; TRBD2 aligns across 8 bases. V trimming: 3 bases; J trimming: 3 bases; junction bases outside the gene matches: 6. Germline CDR1 SNHLY, CDR2 FYNNEI. The CDR3 length is 16 residues. In DNA form, the CDR3 reads TGTGCCAGCAGTGACCACCGGCGGGAGGACACCGGGGAGCTGTTTTTT. It is translated as CASSDHRREDTGELFF.

V gene TRBV6-1 combines with J gene TRBJ1-1; 8 nucleotides agree with TRBD1. The CDR3 spans 15 residues. Unmatched junction bases numbered 2, after V lost 2 bases and J lost 0 bases. The V gene's germline CDR1 is MNHNS and CDR2 SASEGT. CDR3 nucleotide sequence: TGTGCCAGCAGTGAATCGACAGGGGTGAACACTGAAGCTTTCTTT. This gives the protein CASSESTGVNTEAFF.

The V gene is TRBV2, the J gene TRBJ2-7; a possible D gene is TRBD1 (6 bases). V lost 6 bases to trimming and J lost 1 base, with 7 bases between them. Germline V CDR1 and CDR2: SNHLY, FYNNEI. The CDR3 length is 12 residues. The CDR3 spells CASRRGSYEQYF. The CDR3, as DNA: TGTGCCAGCAGGAGGGGGTCCTACGAGCAGTACTTC.

A few counts support this clone. The chain is built from TRBV7-3 and TRBJ2-3; D call uncertain. Germline CDR1 reads SGHTA; CDR2 reads FQGTGA. The germline V and J ends were trimmed by 1 base and 5 bases, with 7 bases remaining between them. The CDR3 spans 13 residues. The CDR3: CASSLIGLDTQYF. The CDR3 DNA sequence: TGTGCCAGCAGCTTAATAGGCCTAGATACGCAGTATTTT.

V usage is TRBV7-8 and J usage is TRBJ2-1; D tentatively fits TRBD1 or TRBD2 (6 bases each). V lost 7 bases, J lost 12 bases, and 25 bases lay in between. This CDR3 region has 15 residues. Germline V CDR1 and CDR2: SGHVS, FQNEAQ. The CDR3 sequence is CASTSAGNRVDGQFF. The CDR3 DNA reads as TGTGCCAGCACTTCGGCGGGGAACAGGGTTGACGGGCAGTTCTTC.

The rearrangement links TRBV4-1 to TRBJ2-1; 8 positions match TRBD1. The CDR3 runs to 16 residues. CDR1 is MGHRA and CDR2 is YSYEKL in the germline V gene. V gave up 0 bases and J gave up 4 bases; unmatched junction bases: 5. The CDR3 is CASSQDRGPKYNEQFF. As DNA, the CDR3 is TGCGCCAGCAGCCAAGACAGGGGGCCAAAATACAATGAGCAGTTCTTC.

This rearrangement joins TRBV5-6 to TRBJ1-3; D not certain. The CDR3 contains 15 residues. The V end was cut by 2 bases, the J end by 4 bases, with 13 bases between. Germline V gives CDR1 SGHDT, CDR2 YYEEEE. The CDR3 spells CASSFRSAGGNTIYF. CDR3 bases: TGTGCCAGCAGCTTTAGGTCCGCGGGAGGAAACACCATATATTTT.

The chain uses TRBV5-4 and TRBJ2-7; 7 bases agree with TRBD1. This CDR3 has 14 residues. The J segment lost 5 bases and the V segment lost 0 bases, leaving 5 bases of the junction unmatched. The germline V gene has CDR1 SGHNT and CDR2 YYREEE (reference sequence). The CDR3 is CASSLGQGWDEQYF. Written as DNA, the CDR3 is TGTGCCAGCAGCTTGGGACAGGGTTGGGACGAGCAGTACTTC. Together with reference TRBV5-4 and TRBJ2-7, the CDR3 gives the full variable domain: ETGVTQSPTHLIKTRGQQVTLRCSSQSGHNTVSWYQQALGQGPQFIFQYYREEENGRGNFPPRFSGLQFPNYSSELNVNALELDDSALYLCASSLGQGWDEQYFGPGTRLTVT.

V gene TRBV2 combines with J gene TRBJ2-5, with D maybe TRBD2 (6 bases). The tail of the sequence fits TRBJ2-7 better, so the J call may be wrong. The CDR3 has 13 residues. Germline V lookup: CDR1 SNHLY, CDR2 FYNNEI. CDR3 sequence reads: CASRARLAYEQYF. DNA for the CDR3: TGTGCCAGCAGGGCAAGACTAGCCTACGAGCAGTACTTC.

This chain's CDR3 is CASSSEGQGLGYTF. CDR3 DNA: TGTGCCAGCAGCAGCGAGGGACAGGGCTTGGGCTACACCTTC. The V and J genes are TRBV5-5 and TRBJ1-2; the match to TRBD1 covers 9 bases. The CDR3 consists of 14 residues. Germline CDR1 is SGHKS and CDR2 is YYEKEE (reference sequence). The V and J ends lost 4 bases and 8 bases, in that order; junction bases with no gene match: 9. The variable domain in full, with the rest retrieved from reference TRBV5-5 and TRBJ1-2, is DAGVTQSPTHLIKTRGQQVTLRCSPISGHKSVSWYQQVLGQGPQFIFQYYEKEERGRGNFPDRFSARQFPNYSSELNVNALLLGDSALYLCASSSEGQGLGYTFGSGTRLTVV.

The chain recombines TRBV5-8 with TRBJ1-2, with a possible D match to TRBD1 (5 bases). In germline, CDR1 is SGHTS, CDR2 YDEGEE. The V end was cut by 4 bases, the J end by 4 bases, with 8 bases between. The CDR3 has 12 residues. CDR3 nucleotide sequence: TGTGCCAGCAGCGCTGACAGCTATGGCTACACCTTC. This gives the protein CASSADSYGYTF. Based on the CDR3 plus reference TRBV5-8 and TRBJ1-2, the full variable domain is EAGVTQSPTHLIKTRGQQATLRCSPISGHTSVYWYQQALGLGLQFLLWYDEGEERNRGNFPPRFSGRQFPNYSSELNVNALELEDSALYLCASSADSYGYTFGSGTRLTVV.

The V gene is TRBV19, the J gene TRBJ1-2; D is undetermined. From germline, CDR1 is LNHDA and CDR2 SQIVND (reference sequence). The CDR3 spans 14 residues. V lost 5 bases, J lost 4 bases, and 14 bases lay in between. CDR3 region: CASSPRGAAYGYTF. The DNA of the CDR3 is TGTGCCAGTAGTCCCCGGGGAGCAGCCTATGGCTACACCTTC.

This chain connects TRBV14 to TRBJ2-1; tentative D call: TRBD1 (5 bases). V lost 3 bases and J lost 5, with 20 bases in between. Germline CDR1 SGHDN, CDR2 FVKESK. The CDR3 runs to 17 residues. As DNA, the CDR3 is TGTGCCAGCAGCCAGTTCCACGGACAAACCAGAGACAATGAGCAGTTCTTC. Translating it yields CASSQFHGQTRDNEQFF.

J is TRBJ2-7 and V is TRBV6-6; a possible D gene is TRBD2 (6 bases). The ends were cut back, 6 bases at V and 1 base at J, with 16 bases in the middle. Germline loops: CDR1 MNHNY, CDR2 SVGAGI (reference sequence). The CDR3 length is 15 residues. The CDR3 DNA reads as TGTGCCAGCAGCCGCGCGGGTGGGGGGTCCTACGAGCAGTACTTC. Amino acids: CASSRAGGGSYEQYF.

The rearrangement joins TRBV10-3 to TRBJ2-2, with 10 bases lining up with TRBD1. The CDR3 totals 14 residues. V was pared by 5 bases and J by 5 bases, with 2 bases of the junction left unmatched. Germline V gene data show CDR1 as ENHRY and CDR2 as SYGVKD. The CDR3 loop reads CAISQDRGTGELFF. Here the CDR3 DNA reads TGTGCCATCAGTCAGGACAGGGGGACCGGGGAGCTGTTTTTT.

The V call is TRBV27, the J call TRBJ1-2; D is perhaps TRBD1 (6 bases). V lost 2 bases and J 4 bases, leaving 17 bases between the germline ends. The CDR3 is 16 residues long. CDR1 is MNHEY and CDR2 is SMNVEV in the germline V gene (reference sequence). CDR3 loop: CASSLGPPQGLYGYTF. DNA of the CDR3: TGTGCCAGCAGTTTAGGACCGCCTCAGGGGCTCTATGGCTACACCTTC.

The chain is built from TRBV6-6 and TRBJ1-5; D may be TRBD1 (5 bases). The CDR3 is made up of 14 amino acids. Germline V lookup: CDR1 MNHNY, CDR2 SVGAGI (reference sequence). V lost 8 bases and J 2 bases, leaving 13 bases between the germline ends. CDR3 in DNA: TGTGCCAGCGGGGGGGGTCTAGGCAATCAGCCCCAGCATTTT. Its translation: CASGGGLGNQPQHF.

V and J are TRBV12-5 and TRBJ1-1; D is unresolved. This CDR3 is 15 amino acids long. Germline assignment: CDR1 LGHNT and CDR2 FRNRAP. The V and J ends lost 0 bases and 1 base respectively, with 9 bases between them. DNA of the CDR3: TGTGCTAGTGGTTTGGTACTGAGCCCGAACACTGAAGCTTTCTTT. Translation gives CASGLVLSPNTEAFF.